This T cell receptor beta chain came from a study of T cell clones after liver transplantation. Whole-study context: Graft-donor-reactive sequences were compared with third-party-reactive TCRbeta sequences from pre-transplant mixed lymphocyte reactions. Findings and limits, study-wide: Graft donor-reactive T cells may have migrated into the graft rather than being deleted. These preliminary findings come from unstandardized post-transplant sampling times.

In regard to this clone: Antigen: not known.

The protocol was immunoSEQ multiplex PCR, while the TCRdb copy is restricted to in-frame clones and leaves out a portion. The sample carries over 55,000 clones, about 70% recorded once. Germline CDR1 and CDR2: MNHNY and SVGAGI (reference sequence). V was cut by 3 bases and J by 2 bases, with 15 bases left in between. CDR3 length equals 16 residues. Sample: CD4+ T cells from blood, taken at the roughly 15-month timepoint. This chain links TRBV6-6 with TRBJ2-3, with D possibly TRBD1 on 5 matching bases. The receptor was derived from a human patient who received a liver transplant. Certain T cells may be donor cells from the graft. In DNA, the CDR3 is TGTGCCAGCAGTTATATGGGGCTACCCCCCACAGATACGCAGTATTTT. This gives the protein CASSYMGLPPTDTQYF.